This TCR beta chain was captured by sequencing in a study of T-cell reconstitution after alpha-beta-depleted transplantation in children. From germline, CDR1 is MNHEY and CDR2 SVGAGI. The CDR3 is 15 amino acids. The junction had 7 bases not matched to a gene; V was cut back by 2 bases and J by 7 bases. For TCRbeta, the library was prepared with unique molecular identifiers. TCRdb reanalysed the PCR reads using MiXCR and keeps one entry per CDR3 protein. The top ten clones hold less than 25% of a sample with approximately 130,000 distinct CDR3 sequences, more than 9.5% of them seen once. The sample was PBMCs, mostly from graft donor cells, taken 180 days after TCRalphabeta/CD19-depleted stem cell transplant. This clonotype was obtained from a girl less than two years old who had a stem cell transplant for combined immunodeficiency, so the T cells may come from the graft donor. J is TRBJ2-2 and V is TRBV6-5; 7 nucleotides line up with TRBD1. As DNA, the CDR3 is TGTGCCAGCAGTTACGGGGCAGGGGGAATCGGGGAGCTGTTTTTT. Protein sequence: CASSYGAGGIGELFF.